This T cell receptor (beta chain) emerged from a study of blood T cell repertoires in COVID-19. Turning to the study itself: Samples of COVID-19 (acute and convalescent) were obtained from the United States, Italy and Spain. In each case, the material was cDNA or gDNA derived from T cells, B-cell-depleted T cells, or PBMCs.

Germline V gene sequence: CDR1 SGHNT, CDR2 YYREEE (reference sequence). V gave up 2 bases and J gave up 6 bases, with 8 bases separating them. The CDR3 length is 13 residues. Authors' analysis steps: Nucleated cell counts were estimated from reference gene primer amplification. This table comes from immunoSEQ multiplex PCR, and its TCRdb copy is limited to in-frame clones, with some not included. That table is the source of V, J and clone size, and D and trimming were worked out from the DNA. The sample has approximately 150,000 clones, around 85% seen once. The receptor was derived from an older woman with acute or convalescent COVID-19. The genes are TRBV5-4 and TRBJ2-2, with D possibly matching TRBD2 (5 bases). The material sequenced was peripheral blood. CDR3: CASSFSSAGELFF. Written as DNA, the CDR3 is TGTGCCAGCAGCTTCAGTAGCGCCGGGGAGCTGTTTTTT.